A selection of T cell receptor beta chains follows, all from one sample in a study of radiation and T cells in renal cell carcinoma. The assay was immunoSEQ multiplex PCR, and TCRdb's table has in-frame clones only and misses some. The table lists tens of thousands of clones, about three quarters of them singletons, with about 6.3% in the top ten. The input for sequencing was blood, taken from a patient whose treatment included radiotherapy and nephrectomy. These receptors were obtained from a man in his 60s with renal cell carcinoma. The CDR3 runs from the conserved cysteine through the conserved F or W. Only part of the rows carry a size: once, few, many, or a class if the clone is expanded.

clone size	V gene	CDR3 protein
-	TRBV6-1	CASSATEWETQYF
-	TRBV9	CASSTGLNEQFF
-	TRBV5-1	CASSLEGNYGYTF
-	TRBV6-6	CASSYSLDGRDYGYTF
-	TRBV7-9	CASSLSSGRETQYF
-	TRBV6-1	CASIELAVGTEAFF
few	TRBV7-9	CASSQDRGSLHF
-	TRBV5-1	CASAEASGTLETQYF
-	TRBV19	CASTVSVGNTIYF
-	TRBV12-5	CASGLVRGGTGDTQYF
-	TRBV7-2	CASRGDSYEQYF
-	TRBV7-2	CASDQTGSNTEAFF
-	TRBV27	CASSLDSWDTEAFF
-	TRBV27	CASTPRGMDEQFF
-	TRBV4-1	CASSQDPWRKTQYF
-	TRBV11-3	CASSFSKGNEQFF
medium-sized	TRBV27	CASSLAGGARVGGYTF
-	TRBV6-5	CASSYQWDRMNTEAFF
-	TRBV7-8	CASSLLGQLNTGELFF
-	TRBV9	CASSATDTQYF
-	TRBV18	CASSPGQEETQYF
-	TRBV11-2	CASSPAGQVIYNEQFF
-	TRBV2	CATKADLGSPLHF
-	TRBV20-1	CSARRDRGLHF
-	TRBV9	CASSVGIPNEQFF
-	TRBV7-2	CASSLGGLGETQYF